These 15 T cell receptor beta chains were all obtained from the same sample, sequenced in a study of blood T cell repertoires in COVID-19. The data were produced by immunoSEQ multiplex PCR, yet TCRdb's version contains in-frame clones alone and is incomplete. The sample yields over 250,000 clones, more than 75% seen once. Sequencing input: peripheral blood. Every receptor here comes from a man aged 35-49 years who had recovered from COVID-19.

The V call is TRBV7-2, the J call TRBJ2-3, with TRBD2 identical over 11 bases. The CDR3 spans 16 residues. Losses at the gene ends were 1 base for V and 2 bases for J; bases not matched to a gene: 2. Per the germline V gene, CDR1 is SGHTA and CDR2 is FQGNSA. CDR3 protein: CASSLEGLADTDTQYF. In DNA, the CDR3 is TGTGCCAGCAGCTTAGAGGGACTAGCGGACACAGATACGCAGTATTTT.

V gene TRBV7-9 combines with J gene TRBJ2-7; TRBD1 agrees at 7 bases. The CDR3 loop spans 16 amino acids. Per the germline V gene, CDR1 is SEHNR and CDR2 is FQNEAQ (reference sequence). V shed 4 bases and J 4 bases; nucleotides not matched to a gene: 13. The CDR3 bases are TGTGCCAGCAGCTCCTGGACAGGCCCGGCTAGATACGAGCAGTACTTC. It yields the protein CASSSWTGPARYEQYF.

The rearrangement links TRBV5-1 to TRBJ2-1; 8 bases agree with TRBD2. After removal of 4 bases from V and 7 bases from J, the junction contained 13 bases not matched to a gene. The CDR3 contains 16 residues. CDR1 SGHRS and CDR2 YFSETQ come from the germline V gene. The CDR3 region is CASSDRGTRIVNEQFF. CDR3 nucleotides: TGCGCCAGCAGCGACCGAGGGACTAGGATTGTAAATGAGCAGTTCTTC. Based on the CDR3 plus reference TRBV5-1 and TRBJ2-1, the full variable domain is KAGVTQTPRYLIKTRGQQVTLSCSPISGHRSVSWYQQTPGQGLQFLFEYFSETQRNKGNFPGRFSGRQFSNSRSEMNVSTLELGDSALYLCASSDRGTRIVNEQFFGPGTRLTVL.

The V and J genes are TRBV19 and TRBJ2-3; 7 bases fit TRBD1. V lost 4 bases and J lost 1; bases outside the gene matches: 8. Germline CDR1 LNHDA, CDR2 SQIVND (reference sequence). The CDR3 is 16 residues long. The CDR3 nucleotides are TGTGCCAGTAGTACCCTCACAGGGGCGCGCACAGATACGCAGTATTTT. Residues: CASSTLTGARTDTQYF.

The chain couples TRBV11-1 to TRBJ2-6, with D perhaps TRBD2 (6 bases). The germline V gene encodes CDR1 SGHAT and CDR2 FQDESV (reference sequence). The CDR3 is 16 amino acids. Trimming cost V 5 bases and J 8 bases, with 19 bases left between them. In nucleotides, the CDR3 is TGTGCCAGCAGCCCCCGGGGGAGGCCCCGGTCCAACGTCCTGACTTTC. As protein: CASSPRGRPRSNVLTF.

This clone appeared a single time. This rearrangement joins TRBV18 to TRBJ2-3, with D possibly being TRBD1 (6 bases). CDR3 length: 14 residues. CDR1 KGHSH and CDR2 LQKENI come from the germline V gene. Trimming removed 6 bases at V and 1 base at J, with 11 bases between. As DNA, the CDR3 is TGTGCCAGCTCCGGGACACCCCGCACAGATACGCAGTATTTT. It translates to CASSGTPRTDTQYF. Looking up the rest from reference TRBV18 and TRBJ2-3 gives the full variable domain: NAGVMQNPRHLVRRRGQEARLRCSPMKGHSHVYWYRQLPEEGLKFMVYLQKENIIDESGMPKERFSAEFPKEGPSILRIQQVVRGDSAAYFCASSGTPRTDTQYFGPGTRLTVL.

The J gene is TRBJ1-1, the V gene TRBV24-1; possibly TRBD1 for D (6 bases). There are 13 residues in the CDR3. CDR1 KGHDR and CDR2 SFDVKD come from the germline V gene. The V and J ends lost 5 bases and 4 bases respectively, with 10 bases between them. CDR3 in amino acids: CATSAGGSTEAFF. The CDR3 region has the DNA TGTGCCACCAGTGCTGGGGGCTCCACTGAAGCTTTCTTT.

J is TRBJ2-7 and V is TRBV19; weak D call: TRBD1 (7 bases). The ends were cut back, 5 bases at V and 2 bases at J, with 16 bases in the middle. Germline CDR1 is LNHDA and CDR2 is SQIVND (reference sequence). This CDR3 region has 15 residues. CDR3 residues: CASSDPGDRPYEQYF. The CDR3 DNA is TGTGCCAGTAGTGATCCGGGGGACAGACCCTACGAGCAGTACTTC. Drawing the rest from reference TRBV19 and TRBJ2-7, the complete variable domain is DGGITQSPKYLFRKEGQNVTLSCEQNLNHDAMYWYRQDPGQGLRLIYYSQIVNDFQKGDIAEGYSVSREKKESFPLTVTSAQKNPTAFYLCASSDPGDRPYEQYFGPGTRLTVT.

This clone was seen just once. This rearrangement joins TRBV6-5 to TRBJ1-5; D gene uncertain. V was clipped by 4 bases and J by 8 bases, with 9 bases between them. The germline CDR1 and CDR2 sequences are MNHEY and SVGAGI. The CDR3 extends over 12 amino acids. CDR3 sequence: CASSSPGEPQHF. In DNA form, the CDR3 reads TGTGCCAGCAGTTCCCCCGGGGAGCCCCAGCATTTT.

The J gene is TRBJ2-1, the V gene TRBV5-6; no reliable D call. The CDR3 has 14 residues. In germline, CDR1 is SGHDT, CDR2 YYEEEE. Trimming shortened V by 0 bases and J by 4 bases, and 8 bases separated the two germline ends. The CDR3 loop reads CASSLAARYNEQFF. CDR3 nucleotide sequence: TGTGCCAGCAGCTTGGCGGCCAGGTACAATGAGCAGTTCTTC. Variable domain in full (rest from reference TRBV5-6 and TRBJ2-1): DAGVTQSPTHLIKTRGQQVTLRCSPKSGHDTVSWYQQALGQGPQFIFQYYEEEERQRGNFPDRFSGHQFPNYSSELNVNALLLGDSALYLCASSLAARYNEQFFGPGTRLTVL.

The chain recombines TRBV19 with TRBJ2-3; 7 nucleotides align to TRBD1. This CDR3 is 12 amino acids long. V lost 9 bases to trimming and J lost 3 bases; unmatched junction nucleotides: 3. CDR1 and CDR2 from the germline V gene are LNHDA and SQIVND (reference sequence). This CDR3 is CASTGVTDTQYF. CDR3 nucleotide sequence: TGTGCCAGCACAGGGGTTACAGATACGCAGTATTTT.

The chain couples TRBV2 to TRBJ2-7, with a weak D call TRBD2 (6 bases). Between the trimmed V and J ends, which lost 7 bases and 3 bases, there was a span of 13 bases. Germline V CDR1 and CDR2: SNHLY, FYNNEI. This CDR3 spans 13 amino acids. DNA for the CDR3: TGTGCCAGCAATGGGGCCGGGGGCTACGAGCAGTACTTC. Translating it yields CASNGAGGYEQYF.

This chain connects TRBV5-6 to TRBJ2-1, with TRBD1 matching over 9 bases. CDR3 size: 14 residues. Germline V lookup: CDR1 SGHDT, CDR2 YYEEEE. The CDR3 DNA sequence: TGTGTCCCCCACGGACAGGGGTCCTACAATGAGCAGTTCTTC. Protein sequence: CVPHGQGSYNEQFF.

CDR3 amino acids: CAISEPGTEQYF. CDR3 nucleotides: TGTGCCATCAGTGAGCCAGGAACCGAGCAGTACTTC. This chain links TRBV10-3 with TRBJ2-7; D not resolved. Germline assignment: CDR1 ENHRY and CDR2 SYGVKD. V was clipped by 2 bases and J by 6 bases, with 8 bases between them. This CDR3 contains 12 residues.

The rearrangement joins TRBV7-9 to TRBJ2-5; tentatively, D is TRBD2 (5 bases). Trimming shortened V by 7 bases and J by 0 bases, and 12 bases separated the two germline ends. Germline V gene data show CDR1 as SEHNR and CDR2 as FQNEAQ (reference sequence). The CDR3 length is 14 residues. CDR3 region: CASTAASYQETQYF. CDR3 sequence (DNA): TGTGCCAGCACAGCGGCCTCGTACCAAGAGACCCAGTACTTC.